This T cell receptor beta chain came from a study of cytomegalovirus exposure and HLA in healthy donors. For the study at large: A later analysis reported the same platform for the roughly 110 validation repertoires and the 666 first-cohort repertoires.

In regard to this clone: The antigen remains unidentified.

Produced via immunoSEQ multiplex PCR; TCRdb's table is partial and in-frame only. The sample holds approximately 150,000 clones; about nine tenths are singletons and the top ten take under 3.5%. The CDR3 extends over 13 amino acids. From germline, CDR1 is SGHRS and CDR2 YFSETQ. With 5 bases clipped from V and 2 bases from J, the junction kept 3 bases outside the gene matches. Study outcomes and limitations: Usually a TCR sequence was rare, but some public TCRs were found in many donors. A list of roughly 180 TCR beta chains associated with cytomegalovirus was given. That first-cohort TCR clusters tended to co-occur in the 120 or so validation repertoires was found in a later analysis.

V usage is TRBV5-1 and J usage is TRBJ1-1; the match to TRBD1 covers 7 bases. The sample comprised PBMCs. The sequence was obtained from a man between 18 and 35 years old in good health and CMV-seropositive. As DNA, the CDR3 is TGCGCCAGCAGAAGACAGGGAAACACTGAAGCTTTCTTT. The encoded protein is CASRRQGNTEAFF.